This T cell receptor (beta chain) came from a study of beta chain features in type 1 diabetes. For the study at large: The study found patients and healthy donors alike in age, gender and cell yields. Study observations and caveats: Among patients with Type 1 diabetes, TCRB CDR3s were moderately but significantly shorter in every one of the four CD4+ subsets. Patients' naive, central memory and regulatory TCRB repertoires appeared more alike than those of healthy donors.

This clone has just a few counts. No antigen is known for it. Investigators reverse transcribed all isolated RNA, so they sequenced expressed TCRB transcripts. Method: immunoSEQ multiplex PCR; TCRdb's copy keeps in-frame clones and lacks some. The sample carries approximately 730,000 clones, about an eighth recorded once. Cell sorting via CD45RO/CCR7/CD25/CD127/CD95/CD27 was performed to obtain CD4+ naive, central memory, regulatory and stem cell-like memory cells. CDR3 length: 16 residues. Looked up from germline, CDR1 is SGDLS and CDR2 is YYNGEE. V lost 5 bases to trimming and J lost 3 bases; unmatched junction nucleotides: 8.

V and J are TRBV9 and TRBJ1-4, with 9 nucleotides matching TRBD1. This TCR derives from a man younger than 30 with type 1 diabetes. Sequenced sample: naive CD4+ T cells from blood. CDR3 region: CASSRGQGWANEKLFF. CDR3 in DNA: TGTGCCAGCAGTCGAGGACAGGGGTGGGCTAATGAAAAACTGTTTTTT.